The 15 T cell receptor beta chains reported below all come from one sample, sequenced in a study of breast tumors, draining lymph nodes, adjacent tissues. One entry per CDR3 protein, called by TCRdb with MiXCR from the multiplex PCR reads. There are approximately 210,000 distinct CDR3 sequences in the sample; around 32% occur only once, and over 1.1% lies in the top ten. The lymph nodes were axillary draining lymph nodes from breast cancer patients. Sequenced input: axillary lymph node tissue. These receptor sequences come from a female donor with breast cancer. Some clones in this sample may be carry-over from other donors' samples.

This clonotype has ten or more counts. J is TRBJ1-3 and V is TRBV30, with unresolved D. This CDR3 is built from 13 residues. CDR1 is GTSNPN, CDR2 SVGIG, per germline (reference sequence). V was clipped by 4 bases and J by 3 bases, with 10 bases between them. In DNA form, the CDR3 reads TGTGCCTGGACCCCGGGCCTTGGAAACACCATATATTTT. Translated: CAWTPGLGNTIYF. Together with reference TRBV30 and TRBJ1-3, the CDR3 gives the full variable domain: SQTIHQWPATLVQPVGSPLSLECTVEGTSNPNLYWYRQAAGRGLQLLFYSVGIGQISSEVPQNLSASRPQDRQFILSSKKLLLSDSGFYLCAWTPGLGNTIYFGEGSWLTVV.

This clonotype was observed many times. V gene TRBV6-5 combines with J gene TRBJ2-7, with 11 bases matching TRBD2. This CDR3 contains 15 residues. CDR1 is MNHEY and CDR2 is SVGAGI in the germline V gene. With 5 bases clipped from V and 4 bases from J, the junction kept 7 bases outside the gene matches. CDR3 nucleotides: TGTGCCAGCAGTCGGCTAGCGGGAGGAGCGTACGAGCAGTACTTC. This codes for CASSRLAGGAYEQYF.

This clonotype has a handful of counts. This sequence joins TRBV18 and TRBJ2-2; possibly TRBD1 for D (6 bases). The V end lost 3 bases, the J end lost 2 bases, and 16 bases lay between the germline ends. The CDR3 totals 17 residues. From germline, CDR1 is KGHSH and CDR2 LQKENI. CDR3 in DNA: TGTGCCAGCTCACCGTCCCTGGACAGATATAACACCGGGGAGCTGTTTTTT. Translation gives CASSPSLDRYNTGELFF.

This clonotype was counted only a few times. This may be a read error, as it is one base from a much larger clone. V is TRBV11-3 and J is TRBJ2-5, with D perhaps matching TRBD1 (5 bases). V was cut by 0 bases and J by 7 bases, with 9 bases left in between. The CDR3 covers 13 residues. Germline V gene lookup returns CDR1 SGHNT and CDR2 YENEEA. For the CDR3, the DNA is TGTGCCAGCAGCTTAGAGGGTGGGGCGACCCAGTACTTC. As protein: CASSLEGGATQYF. Together with reference TRBV11-3 and TRBJ2-5, the CDR3 gives the full variable domain: EAGVVQSPRYKIIEKKQPVAFWCNPISGHNTLYWYLQNLGQGPELLIRYENEEAVDDSQLPKDRFSAERLKGVDSTLKIQPAELGDSAVYLCASSLEGGATQYFGPGTRLLVL.

In this sample, this clonotype turned up many times. This sequence joins TRBV5-4 and TRBJ2-5, with a possible D match to TRBD1 (5 bases). The V gene lost 2 bases and the J gene lost 0 bases, with 20 bases spanning the gap. CDR1 is SGHNT and CDR2 is YYREEE in the germline V gene (reference sequence). The CDR3 totals 18 residues. DNA for the CDR3: TGTGCCAGCAGCTTTGGGCAAATCAGGACCAGGGACCAAGAGACCCAGTACTTC. This sequence encodes CASSFGQIRTRDQETQYF. Full variable domain (missing parts from reference TRBV5-4 and TRBJ2-5): ETGVTQSPTHLIKTRGQQVTLRCSSQSGHNTVSWYQQALGQGPQFIFQYYREEENGRGNFPPRFSGLQFPNYSSELNVNALELDDSALYLCASSFGQIRTRDQETQYFGPGTRLLVL.

The chain combines TRBV9 with TRBJ1-6; D ambiguous. V was pared by 4 bases and J by 0 bases, with 11 bases between. The CDR3 is 16 amino acids. Germline V gives CDR1 SGDLS, CDR2 YYNGEE. The CDR3 protein is CASSLDGSSYNSPLHF. Written as DNA, the CDR3 is TGTGCCAGCAGCCTGGACGGGAGCTCCTATAATTCACCCCTCCACTTT.

Notes on this clonotype: The conserved final phenylalanine or tryptophan is absent from the CDR3, which likely points to a read error. J is TRBJ2-5 and V is TRBV7-6, with D uncertain. CDR3 length: 11 amino acids. V lost 5 bases to trimming and J lost 1 base, with 2 bases between them. Germline V gene data show CDR1 as SGHVS and CDR2 as FNYEAQ. The CDR3 reads CASSAQETQYV. The DNA for the CDR3 is TGTGCCAGCAGCGCCCAAGAGACCCAGTACGTC.

Ten or more counts support this clonotype. The chain combines TRBV18 with TRBJ2-2, with a weak D call TRBD1 (6 bases). CDR3 length equals 14 residues. CDR1 and CDR2 from the germline V gene are KGHSH and LQKENI. Between the trimmed V and J ends, which lost 6 bases and 1 base, there was a span of 9 bases. The CDR3 reads CASSLDRNTGELFF. The DNA for the CDR3 is TGTGCCAGCTCCCTGGACAGGAACACCGGGGAGCTGTTTTTT. Based on the CDR3 plus reference TRBV18 and TRBJ2-2, the full variable domain is NAGVMQNPRHLVRRRGQEARLRCSPMKGHSHVYWYRQLPEEGLKFMVYLQKENIIDESGMPKERFSAEFPKEGPSILRIQQVVRGDSAAYFCASSLDRNTGELFFGEGSRLTVL.

The chain couples TRBV19 to TRBJ2-1; tentatively, D is TRBD2 (5 bases). Trimming pared 3 bases from V and 0 bases from J, leaving 15 bases between. The CDR3 consists of 17 residues. Germline assignment: CDR1 LNHDA and CDR2 SQIVND (reference sequence). The CDR3 DNA sequence: TGTGCCAGTAGTATGGTGGGGATTGGGAGCTCCTACAATGAGCAGTTCTTC. Translation gives CASSMVGIGSSYNEQFF.

This clonotype was counted ten times or more. CDR3 amino acids: CATSRDASSNEKLFF. The CDR3 DNA reads TGTGCCACCAGCAGAGATGCCAGTAGTAATGAAAAACTGTTTTTT. The V gene is TRBV15, the J gene TRBJ1-4; D is undetermined. CDR1 and CDR2 from the germline V gene are LNHNV and YYDKDF (reference sequence). The V end lost 0 bases, the J end lost 4 bases, and 9 bases lay between the germline ends. The CDR3 consists of 15 residues. Supplemented by reference TRBV15 and TRBJ1-4, the full variable domain reads DAMVIQNPRYQVTQFGKPVTLSCSQTLNHNVMYWYQQKSSQAPKLLFHYYDKDFNNEADTPDNFQSRRPNTSFCFLDIRSPGLGDTAMYLCATSRDASSNEKLFFGSGTQLSVL.

This clonotype occurred many times. The chain carries TRBV30 and TRBJ2-7; the D gene is possibly TRBD1 (5 bases). Trimming cost V 1 base and J 3 bases, with 13 bases left between them. The V gene's germline CDR1 is GTSNPN and CDR2 SVGIG (reference sequence). The CDR3 is 14 residues long. CDR3 coding DNA: TGTGCCTGGAGTGAAGGAAGGGGCTACTACGAGCAGTACTTC. This codes for CAWSEGRGYYEQYF.

This clonotype was counted at least ten times. CDR3 in amino acids: CASSQGYGNTQYF. The CDR3 nucleotides are TGTGCCAGCAGCCAAGGGTACGGGAATACGCAGTATTTT. The rearrangement joins TRBV3-1 to TRBJ2-3, with a weak D call TRBD2 (5 bases). The CDR3 has 13 amino acids. Trimming stripped 1 base from V and 7 bases from J, with 9 bases between. Germline V gene sequence: CDR1 LGHDT, CDR2 YNNKEL (reference sequence).

A note on this clonotype: Germline and junction disagree at one end, which may indicate a read error. This sequence joins TRBV11-1 and TRBJ1-3; 8 nucleotides agree with TRBD1. CDR1 and CDR2 (germline): SGHAT, FQDESV (reference sequence). The length of the CDR3 is 15 residues. The CDR3 sequence: CASSPRLTGGSTIYF. In nucleotides, the CDR3 is TGTGCCAGCAGCCCGAGATTAACAGGGGGAAGCACCATATATTTT.

V and J are TRBV30 and TRBJ1-2; TRBD1 might be the D (6 bases). V lost 2 bases to trimming and J lost 5 bases, with 9 bases between them. Germline CDR1 reads GTSNPN; CDR2 reads SVGIG (reference sequence). The CDR3 spans 12 residues. CDR3 in DNA: TGTGCCTGGAGTAGGGGGAGGTATGGCTACACCTTC. Protein product: CAWSRGRYGYTF.

In regard to this clonotype: Possible read error: a much larger clone is one base away. J is TRBJ1-1 and V is TRBV10-3, with D uncertain. The V and J ends lost 11 bases and 1 base respectively, with 17 bases between them. Germline V lookup: CDR1 ENHRY, CDR2 SYGVKD. The CDR3 extends over 14 amino acids. CDR3 bases: TGTGCCGTCGCGCGGGGAGCCTCGAACACTGAAGCTTTCTTT. The encoded protein is CAVARGASNTEAFF.